The 8 T cell receptor beta chains below come from one sample, sequenced in a study of glioma-infiltrating T cells. Using RNA template, CDR3s of TCR alpha and beta were amplified with iRepertoire arm-PCR. MiXCR was run by TCRdb on the multiplex PCR reads, yielding one entry per CDR3 protein. The sample lists roughly 350,000 distinct CDR3 sequences, less than 50% seen once, with more than 10% in the top ten. Source material: glioma tissue, nonneoplastic brain tissue, or PBMCs (not recorded which). These receptors were taken from a human donor with low-grade glioma or glioblastoma, undergoing nonglioma brain surgery, or in good health (not recorded which).

The genes are TRBV4-1 and TRBJ2-1; the match to TRBD2 covers 11 bases. CDR1 MGHRA and CDR2 YSYEKL come from the germline V gene. With 3 bases clipped from V and 4 bases from J, the junction kept 8 bases outside the gene matches. This CDR3 comprises 17 residues. The CDR3 is CASSQTRLAGTYNEQFF. CDR3 in DNA: TGCGCCAGCAGCCAGACCCGACTAGCGGGAACTTACAATGAGCAGTTCTTC.

A few counts support this clonotype. This chain joins TRBV5-1 and TRBJ2-3; 10 bases are shared with TRBD2. The CDR3 is made up of 15 amino acids. V lost 2 bases to trimming and J lost 5 bases; unmatched junction nucleotides: 5. The germline gives CDR1 SGHRS, CDR2 YFSETQ. CDR3 protein: CASSFSGRSLDTQYF. Written as DNA, the CDR3 is TGCGCCAGCAGCTTTAGCGGGAGGTCACTAGATACGCAGTATTTT.

Points on this clonotype: The junction departs from the called germline gene at one end, perhaps through a read error. V is TRBV5-4 and J is TRBJ2-1; 9 nucleotides agree with TRBD1. Germline V lookup: CDR1 SGHNT, CDR2 YYREEE (reference sequence). The CDR3 length is 13 residues. This CDR3 is CASRQGDNNEQFF. The CDR3, as DNA: TGCGCCAGCAGACAGGGGGACAACAATGAGCAGTTCTTC.

This clonotype was detected ten times or more. The chain recombines TRBV20-1 with TRBJ2-7, with 11 bases matching TRBD2. The CDR3 extends over 13 amino acids. Germline CDR1 and CDR2: DFQATT and SNEGSKA (reference sequence). Trimming removed 6 bases from V and 4 bases from J; junction bases left unmatched: 5. CDR3 bases: TGCAGTGCAAGGACTAGCGGGTGGTACGAGCAGTACTTC. It specifies CSARTSGWYEQYF.

The J gene is TRBJ2-3, the V gene TRBV3-1, with a weak D call TRBD1 (5 bases). The V gene's germline CDR1 is LGHDT and CDR2 YNNKEL (reference sequence). This CDR3 spans 15 amino acids. V lost 1 base and J 6 bases, leaving 14 bases between the germline ends. The CDR3 is CASSQGGYLADTQYF. CDR3 sequence (DNA): TGTGCCAGCAGCCAAGGGGGCTACTTGGCGGATACGCAGTATTTT.

The CDR3 loop is CASTKTVFTGELFF. The CDR3 nucleotides read TGTGCCAGCACCAAGACCGTTTTCACCGGGGAGCTGTTTTTT. The chain has TRBV6-1 and TRBJ2-2; D uncertain. The germline gives CDR1 MNHNS, CDR2 SASEGT. The CDR3 spans 14 residues. V lost 7 bases and J lost 4, with 13 bases in between.

V usage is TRBV7-6 and J usage is TRBJ1-4; 7 nucleotides agree with TRBD1. CDR3 length equals 13 residues. Per germline, CDR1 SGHVS and CDR2 FNYEAQ. J lost 6 bases, V lost 5 bases, and 3 bases had no gene match. The CDR3 loop is CASSRGQDEKLFF. CDR3 nucleotide sequence: TGTGCCAGCAGCAGGGGGCAAGATGAAAAACTGTTTTTT.

This chain links TRBV5-1 with TRBJ1-1, with D unresolved. The V end lost 1 base, the J end lost 5 bases, and 12 bases lay between the germline ends. Germline V gene lookup returns CDR1 SGHRS and CDR2 YFSETQ. The CDR3 length is 14 residues. The CDR3 DNA sequence: TGCGCCAGCAGCTTGATGAGGGAGGAGACTGAAGCTTTCTTT. This sequence encodes CASSLMREETEAFF.